This T cell receptor (beta chain) is from a study of monozygotic twins with inflammatory bowel disease. This CDR3 is 14 amino acids long. The germline V gene encodes CDR1 SGHRS and CDR2 YFSETQ. Using the 5' RACE reads, TCRdb records one entry per CDR3 protein without DNA. The sample totals over 110,000 distinct CDR3 sequences; its top ten clones hold roughly 2.5%. The chain combines TRBV5-1 with TRBJ2-3. Sequences were obtained from blood. This TCR was recovered from a human donor with ulcerative colitis or Crohn's disease, or a healthy co-twin of an affected twin (not recorded which). CDR3 sequence: CASSLPTSTDTQYF. The full variable domain, its missing parts supplied by reference TRBV5-1 and TRBJ2-3, is KAGVTQTPRYLIKTRGQQVTLSCSPISGHRSVSWYQQTPGQGLQFLFEYFSETQRNKGNFPGRFSGRQFSNSRSEMNVSTLELGDSALYLCASSLPTSTDTQYFGPGTRLTVL.